The 30 T cell receptor beta chains reported below all come from one sample, sequenced in a study of blood T cell repertoires in COVID-19. The repertoire was sequenced with immunoSEQ multiplex PCR; TCRdb's copy has only in-frame clones and lacks some. The table includes around 330,000 clones, 85% detected once. What was sequenced was PBMCs or T cells enriched from blood (not recorded which). All receptors derive from a woman in her 30s who had been exposed to COVID-19.

This clone was seen a handful of times. The rearrangement uses TRBV12-2 and TRBJ1-3. TRBV12-2 is described as a pseudogene. The length of the CDR3 is 16 residues. CDR3 loop: CASRSGSRGSGNTIYF. The CDR3 nucleotides read TGTGCAAGTCGCTCCGGGTCTCGAGGGTCTGGAAACACCATATATTTT.

At least ten counts were recorded for this clone. The chain links TRBV28 to TRBJ2-2; D might be TRBD1 (5 bases). The V end lost 6 bases, the J end lost 7 bases, and 12 bases lay between the germline ends. CDR1 is MDHEN and CDR2 is SYDVKM in the germline V gene. The CDR3 covers 13 residues. The CDR3: CASSRRTIGELFF. In DNA, the CDR3 is TGTGCCAGCAGCCGTAGGACAATCGGGGAGCTGTTTTTT.

V usage is TRBV29-1 and J usage is TRBJ2-1; 7 bases agree with TRBD2. Per germline, CDR1 SQVTM and CDR2 ANQGSEA. The CDR3 contains 16 residues. The trim removed 2 bases at V and 0 bases at J, leaving 7 bases unmatched. Written as DNA, the CDR3 is TGCAGCGTTGAAAAATCCGGGGGGAGCTCCTACAATGAGCAGTTCTTC. It yields the protein CSVEKSGGSSYNEQFF.

V is TRBV28 and J is TRBJ2-1; 13 bases line up with TRBD2. The length of the CDR3 is 14 residues. Germline assignment: CDR1 MDHEN and CDR2 SYDVKM. CDR3 sequence reads: CALAGGRGYNEQFF. CDR3 nucleotides: TGTGCACTAGCGGGAGGGCGTGGCTACAATGAGCAGTTCTTC.

This chain uses TRBV4-1 with TRBJ1-2; weak D call: TRBD1 (5 bases). Germline assignment: CDR1 MGHRA and CDR2 YSYEKL. With 1 base removed from V and 3 bases from J, the gap between germline ends came to 12 bases. The CDR3 runs to 15 residues. CDR3 bases: TGCGCCAGCAGCCAAGGCAGGGAGGGCTACTATGGCTACACCTTC. It specifies CASSQGREGYYGYTF.

This chain uses TRBV30 with TRBJ1-1; perhaps TRBD1 as D (5 bases). The CDR3 totals 14 residues. V was trimmed by 0 bases and J by 0 bases, leaving 8 bases between them. Looked up from germline, CDR1 is GTSNPN and CDR2 is SVGIG (reference sequence). The CDR3 protein is CAWSVQGVNTEAFF. DNA of the CDR3: TGTGCCTGGAGTGTACAAGGGGTGAACACTGAAGCTTTCTTT.

The rearrangement links TRBV10-2 to TRBJ2-5; no reliable D call. Germline assignment: CDR1 WSHSY and CDR2 SAAADI. The V end lost 2 bases, the J end lost 1 base, and 11 bases lay between the germline ends. This CDR3 has 15 residues. DNA for the CDR3: TGCGCCAGCAGTGAGGAGTACGTGTTCCAAGAGACCCAGTACTTC. Its protein is CASSEEYVFQETQYF.

This rearrangement joins TRBV5-4 to TRBJ2-7; 7 bases match TRBD1. The CDR3 runs to 15 residues. Germline loops: CDR1 SGHNT, CDR2 YYREEE (reference sequence). J gave up 2 bases and V 1 base, and 6 bases lay outside the gene matches. CDR3 in amino acids: CASSLYTGETYEQYF. For the CDR3, the DNA is TGTGCCAGCAGCTTGTATACAGGGGAAACCTACGAGCAGTACTTC.

This clone appeared once. The chain uses TRBV11-2 and TRBJ2-3; D gene uncertain. The V end lost 1 base, the J end lost 5 bases, and 10 bases lay between the germline ends. The CDR3 length is 14 residues. CDR1 is SGHAT, CDR2 FQNNGV, per germline. CDR3 sequence (DNA): TGTGCCAGCAGCTTAGGCAGGCTTGGAGATACGCAGTATTTT. It is translated as CASSLGRLGDTQYF.

Worth noting for this clone: Other DNA sequences in this sample translate to the same CDR3. The chain recombines TRBV5-1 with TRBJ1-6; 7 bases are shared with TRBD1. Trimming at V came to 3 bases and at J to 7 bases, leaving 4 bases not matched to a gene. The CDR3 runs 14 residues. From germline, CDR1 is SGHRS and CDR2 YFSETQ. The CDR3 bases are TGCGCCAGCAGCTCCGACAGGGAAAATTCACCCCTCCACTTT. This codes for CASSSDRENSPLHF.

This clone was seen only once. The rearrangement uses TRBV5-5 and TRBJ1-1, with D unclear. This CDR3 contains 13 residues. CDR1 SGHKS and CDR2 YYEKEE come from the germline V gene (reference sequence). The V end lost 8 bases, the J end lost 2 bases, and 13 bases lay between the germline ends. The CDR3 reads CARQSGVNTEAFF. The CDR3 coding sequence is TGTGCCAGACAGAGCGGGGTCAACACTGAAGCTTTCTTT. The complete variable domain, with remaining parts taken from reference TRBV5-5 and TRBJ1-1, reads DAGVTQSPTHLIKTRGQQVTLRCSPISGHKSVSWYQQVLGQGPQFIFQYYEKEERGRGNFPDRFSARQFPNYSSELNVNALLLGDSALYLCARQSGVNTEAFFGQGTRLTVV.

The chain recombines TRBV13 with TRBJ2-6; tentative D call: TRBD1 (5 bases). Germline CDR1 PRHDT, CDR2 FYEKMQ (reference sequence). Trimming took off 2 bases at V and 4 bases at J, with 9 bases between the two ends. CDR3 length: 15 amino acids. DNA of the CDR3: TGTGCCAGCAGCTTAAATGGGGCCGGGGCCAACGTCCTGACTTTC. This encodes CASSLNGAGANVLTF.

This rearrangement joins TRBV6-5 to TRBJ1-2, with D unresolved. V dropped 5 bases and J dropped 8 bases, with 18 bases sitting between them. Germline V gene sequence: CDR1 MNHEY, CDR2 SVGAGI. The CDR3 loop spans 14 amino acids. Here the CDR3 reads CASSPRTATGGYTF. CDR3 nucleotide sequence: TGTGCCAGCAGTCCTAGGACCGCGACGGGGGGCTACACCTTC.

The V call is TRBV7-2, the J call TRBJ2-1; 8 nucleotides align to TRBD2. Unmatched junction bases numbered 9, after V lost 0 bases and J lost 5 bases. The CDR3 totals 17 residues. CDR1 is SGHTA and CDR2 is FQGNSA in the germline V gene. CDR3 nucleotide sequence: TGTGCCAGCAGCTTAGCGGGTAGCGGGGTAGATAACAATGAGCAGTTCTTC. Protein: CASSLAGSGVDNNEQFF.

This clone came up many times. For the CDR3, the DNA is TGTGCCAGTCGGGGTGGGGGCCTGAGGGAGCAGTTCTTC. This encodes CASRGGGLREQFF. The chain uses TRBV6-5 and TRBJ2-1, with a tentative D call TRBD1 (6 bases). V lost 9 bases, J lost 10 bases, and 19 bases lay in between. There are 13 residues in the CDR3. Looked up from germline, CDR1 is MNHEY and CDR2 is SVGAGI.

This clone was seen just once. The chain uses TRBV3-1 (or the pseudogene TRBV3-2) and TRBJ2-5; weak D call: TRBD1 (5 bases). V was cut by 0 bases and J by 5 bases, with 7 bases left in between. The CDR3 covers 13 residues. Per the germline V gene, CDR1 is LGHDT and CDR2 is YNNKEL (reference sequence). The CDR3 region is CASSQEGAETQYF. The CDR3 DNA reads as TGTGCCAGCAGCCAAGAAGGGGCGGAGACCCAGTACTTC.

The genes are TRBV2 and TRBJ1-4, with D maybe TRBD1 (5 bases). CDR1 is SNHLY and CDR2 is FYNNEI in the germline V gene. CDR3 size: 13 residues. Trimming shortened V by 7 bases and J by 5 bases, and 11 bases separated the two germline ends. CDR3 amino acids: CASNLQENEKLFF. DNA of the CDR3: TGTGCCAGCAATTTACAGGAAAATGAAAAACTGTTTTTT. The full variable domain, with the rest looked up from reference TRBV2 and TRBJ1-4, is EPEVTQTPSHQVTQMGQEVILRCVPISNHLYFYWYRQILGQKVEFLVSFYNNEISEKSEIFDDQFSVERPDGSNFTLKIRSTKLEDSAMYFCASNLQENEKLFFGSGTQLSVL.

This clone was seen once. The chain joins TRBV2 to TRBJ2-7; D is unclear. The CDR3 contains 13 residues. CDR1 is SNHLY, CDR2 FYNNEI, per germline. V gave up 4 bases and J gave up 3 bases, with 10 bases separating them. DNA for the CDR3: TGTGCCAGCAGTGTAGACTTACTCTACGAGCAGTACTTC. Amino acid sequence: CASSVDLLYEQYF.

This clone showed up just once. The genes are TRBV10-3 and TRBJ1-6; 10 bases map to TRBD1. Trimming removed 9 bases from V and 9 bases from J; junction bases left unmatched: 8. The germline gives CDR1 ENHRY, CDR2 SYGVKD. CDR3 length equals 14 residues. The CDR3 spells CAITEGQGTSPLHF. The DNA of the CDR3 is TGTGCCATAACTGAGGGACAGGGGACTTCACCCCTCCACTTT.

This sequence joins TRBV6-2 or TRBV6-3 and TRBJ1-2; no firm D call. Trimming pared 2 bases from V and 8 bases from J, leaving 9 bases between. Germline lookup yields CDR1 MNHEY and CDR2 SVGEGT. The CDR3 is 12 amino acids. In DNA, the CDR3 is TGTGCCAGCAGTTACCCAGAAAACGGCTACACCTTC. Amino acids: CASSYPENGYTF.

V and J are TRBV30 and TRBJ2-6; D is possibly TRBD1 (5 bases). Trimming took off 0 bases at V and 2 bases at J, with 11 bases between the two ends. The CDR3 spans 16 residues. Germline V CDR1 and CDR2: GTSNPN, SVGIG (reference sequence). CDR3 in DNA: TGTGCCTGGAGTGTACGACAGCTCCCTGGGGCCAACGTCCTGACTTTC. Translated: CAWSVRQLPGANVLTF.

This clone came up once. V is TRBV27 and J is TRBJ2-1; a weak D match, TRBD2 (5 bases). Trimming left V 4 bases short and J 0 bases short, with 10 bases between. CDR3 size: 15 residues. Germline loops: CDR1 MNHEY, CDR2 SMNVEV (reference sequence). CDR3 nucleotide sequence: TGTGCCAGCAGTTACGGCGGAGGCTCCTACAATGAGCAGTTCTTC. As protein: CASSYGGGSYNEQFF.

The V call is TRBV28, the J call TRBJ2-7; 12 bases match TRBD2. Germline V gene sequence: CDR1 MDHEN, CDR2 SYDVKM. CDR3 length: 15 residues. Trimming cost V 6 bases and J 4 bases; bases outside gene matches: 7. The CDR3 region has the DNA TGTGCCAGCAGCGGTCTGACTAGCGGGAGTTACGAGCAGTACTTC. Protein product: CASSGLTSGSYEQYF.

The chain uses TRBV7-3 and TRBJ2-7; 12 positions agree with TRBD2. The CDR3 length is 15 residues. The germline V gene encodes CDR1 SGHTA and CDR2 FQGTGA. With 3 bases clipped from V and 5 bases from J, the junction kept 5 bases outside the gene matches. The CDR3 here is CASSFSTSGGNEQYF. The DNA of the CDR3 is TGTGCCAGCAGCTTTTCTACTAGCGGGGGGAACGAGCAGTACTTC.

The J gene is TRBJ1-1, the V gene TRBV11-2; the D is unclear. Germline values: CDR1 SGHAT, CDR2 FQNNGV. The germline V and J ends were trimmed by 5 bases and 1 base, with 11 bases remaining between them. The CDR3 consists of 14 residues. CDR3 region: CASSRLRQNTEAFF. The CDR3 nucleotides read TGTGCCAGCAGCCGTCTGAGGCAGAACACTGAAGCTTTCTTT.

The chain uses TRBV7-3 and TRBJ2-4; D is unresolved. The CDR3 consists of 14 residues. Germline assignment: CDR1 SGHTA and CDR2 FQGTGA. Trimming left V 3 bases short and J 8 bases short, with 14 bases between. CDR3 DNA sequence: TGTGCCAGCAGCTTCGACTCCAGCAGTTACATTCAGTACTTC. It encodes CASSFDSSSYIQYF.

V and J are TRBV3-1 (or the pseudogene TRBV3-2) and TRBJ1-4; D may be TRBD1 (5 bases). Germline assignment: CDR1 LGHDT and CDR2 YNNKEL (reference sequence). Trimming removed 8 bases from V and 2 bases from J, with 9 bases in between. The CDR3 covers 13 residues. CDR3 region: CASGGVTNEKLFF. For the CDR3, the DNA is TGTGCCAGCGGAGGGGTGACTAATGAAAAACTGTTTTTT.

The gene calls are TRBV19 and TRBJ1-5, with 10 bases matching TRBD1. The CDR3 extends over 17 amino acids. Germline V CDR1 and CDR2: LNHDA, SQIVND (reference sequence). V was pared by 3 bases and J by 3 bases, with 8 bases of the junction left unmatched. The CDR3: CASSILTGTGVNQPQHF. The DNA of the CDR3 is TGTGCCAGTAGTATCCTTACCGGGACAGGGGTCAATCAGCCCCAGCATTTT.

The J gene is TRBJ1-4, the V gene TRBV28; TRBD1 is a possible D gene (5 bases). Trimming left V 3 bases short and J 6 bases short, with 8 bases between. The CDR3 totals 13 residues. CDR1 and CDR2 (germline): MDHEN, SYDVKM. The CDR3 sequence is CASSFAGDEKLFF. Here the CDR3 DNA reads TGTGCCAGCAGTTTCGCGGGGGATGAAAAACTGTTTTTT. Drawing the rest from reference TRBV28 and TRBJ1-4, the complete variable domain is DVKVTQSSRYLVKRTGEKVFLECVQDMDHENMFWYRQDPGLGLRLIYFSYDVKMKEKGDIPEGYSVSREKKERFSLILESASTNQTSMYLCASSFAGDEKLFFGSGTQLSVL.

The V call is TRBV24-1, the J call TRBJ2-1; TRBD2 agrees at 8 bases. CDR3 length: 13 residues. Per germline, CDR1 KGHDR and CDR2 SFDVKD. The trim removed 9 bases at V and 7 bases at J, leaving 7 bases unmatched. The CDR3 DNA follows: TGTGCCACCTCCGGGGGGGTGGAAAATGAGCAGTTCTTC. Its protein is CATSGGVENEQFF.